A single sample is the source of the 15 T cell receptor beta chains below, sequenced in a study of blood T cells in healthy people across ages. A second roughly 6 to 11 cycle PCR used barcoded and J-beta primers. TCRdb used MiXCR to reprocess the 5' RACE reads, holding one entry per CDR3 protein. The sample shows hundreds of thousands of distinct CDR3 sequences, about 53% of them seen only once. The sample consisted of blood. These receptors all come from a man of 80 years or more in good health.

In this sample, this clonotype turned up a few times. The chain uses TRBV5-1 and TRBJ2-6; weak D call: TRBD1 (6 bases). The length of the CDR3 is 15 residues. Germline V lookup: CDR1 SGHRS, CDR2 YFSETQ. Trimming left V 0 bases short and J 4 bases short, with 8 bases between. The CDR3 DNA sequence: TGCGCCAGCAGCTTGGGGACAGTCGGGGCCAACGTCCTGACTTTC. Amino acids: CASSLGTVGANVLTF.

The chain has TRBV5-1 and TRBJ2-1, with 13 nucleotides matching TRBD2. This CDR3 contains 16 residues. V lost 2 bases, J lost 8 bases, and 7 bases stayed unmatched. Germline values: CDR1 SGHRS, CDR2 YFSETQ. The CDR3 DNA is TGCGCCAGCAGCTTAGCCGGGACTAGCGGGATGGATGAGCAGTTCTTC. This gives the protein CASSLAGTSGMDEQFF.

CDR3 nucleotides: TGTGCCAGCAGCCAGGTTTGGGTCGACAGGTGGGGGGGCAGAGACGCGTATTTT. Amino acids: CASSQVWVDRWGGRDAYF. The chain is built from TRBV3-1 and TRBJ2-3, with D possibly TRBD2 on 7 matching bases. Trimming left V 3 bases short and J 14 bases short, with 33 bases between. Germline CDR1 LGHDT, CDR2 YNNKEL (reference sequence). The CDR3 loop spans 18 amino acids.

The V call is TRBV9, the J call TRBJ1-1; D unresolved. The V and J ends lost 0 bases and 5 bases respectively, with 8 bases between them. Looked up from germline, CDR1 is SGDLS and CDR2 is YYNGEE. This CDR3 has 13 amino acids. CDR3 nucleotides: TGTGCCAGCAGCGTAGGGGATCGTACTGAAGCTTTCTTT. Residues: CASSVGDRTEAFF.

The V and J genes are TRBV5-5 and TRBJ2-4, with 9 bases identical to TRBD1. Near its end, the DNA agrees better with TRBJ2-7, so the J call may be wrong. The CDR3 runs 14 residues. Germline V gene sequence: CDR1 SGHKS, CDR2 YYEKEE (reference sequence). Written as DNA, the CDR3 is TGTGCCAGCAGGGGACAGGGTACGAGATACGAGCAGTACTTC. It is translated as CASRGQGTRYEQYF.

J is TRBJ2-1 and V is TRBV7-2; weak D call: TRBD2 (6 bases). Germline CDR1 reads SGHTA; CDR2 reads FQGNSA. This CDR3 contains 15 residues. Trimming shortened V by 1 base and J by 10 bases, and 17 bases separated the two germline ends. CDR3 nucleotide sequence: TGTGCCAGCAGCTTAGGTTGGGCGGGGCTTGGCGAGCAGTTCTTC. It specifies CASSLGWAGLGEQFF.

The chain links TRBV27 to TRBJ2-7; 10 bases agree with TRBD2. V gave up 7 bases and J gave up 1 base; unmatched junction bases: 7. Per germline, CDR1 MNHEY and CDR2 SMNVEV (reference sequence). CDR3 length: 15 amino acids. The CDR3 loop is CASNRAGGPSYEQYF. The CDR3 nucleotides read TGTGCCAGCAATCGAGCGGGAGGGCCTTCCTACGAGCAGTACTTC.

This chain connects TRBV5-8 to TRBJ1-6; 7 nucleotides match TRBD1. The CDR3 sequence is 15 residues long. After removal of 3 bases from V and 7 bases from J, the junction contained 7 bases not matched to a gene. CDR1 SGHTS and CDR2 YDEGEE come from the germline V gene. CDR3 sequence reads: CASSSGQVPNSPLHF. The CDR3 coding sequence is TGTGCCAGCAGCTCTGGACAGGTCCCCAATTCACCCCTCCACTTT.

This chain connects TRBV15 to TRBJ1-1, with 7 bases identical to TRBD1. Looked up from germline, CDR1 is LNHNV and CDR2 is YYDKDF (reference sequence). V lost 5 bases to trimming and J lost 2 bases; unmatched junction nucleotides: 8. CDR3 size: 15 residues. The CDR3 DNA reads TGTGCCACCAGCTTGACCAGGGGGGGAAACACTGAAGCTTTCTTT. It is translated as CATSLTRGGNTEAFF. The variable domain in full, with the rest retrieved from reference TRBV15 and TRBJ1-1, is DAMVIQNPRYQVTQFGKPVTLSCSQTLNHNVMYWYQQKSSQAPKLLFHYYDKDFNNEADTPDNFQSRRPNTSFCFLDIRSPGLGDTAMYLCATSLTRGGNTEAFFGQGTRLTVV.

The chain links TRBV29-1 to TRBJ2-7; a weak D match, TRBD2 (6 bases). Deletions cut 4 bases from V and 7 bases from J, with 20 bases between. Germline assignment: CDR1 SQVTM and CDR2 ANQGSEA. The length of the CDR3 is 14 residues. CDR3 residues: CSVAFIGRGNEQYF. The DNA of the CDR3 is TGCAGCGTTGCCTTTATAGGGCGGGGCAATGAGCAGTACTTC.

This clonotype was recorded at least ten times. The J gene is TRBJ2-1, the V gene TRBV6-6; D unresolved. Germline V gives CDR1 MNHNY, CDR2 SVGAGI (reference sequence). V lost 4 bases to trimming and J lost 4 bases, with 8 bases between them. The CDR3 runs 13 residues. CDR3 in amino acids: CASSLDGYNEQFF. The DNA for the CDR3 is TGTGCCAGCAGTTTGGATGGTTACAATGAGCAGTTCTTC.

The chain recombines TRBV20-1 with TRBJ1-5; possible D gene TRBD1, 5 bases. CDR3 length: 15 amino acids. Trimming shortened V by 1 base and J by 5 bases, and 15 bases separated the two germline ends. The germline CDR1 and CDR2 sequences are DFQATT and SNEGSKA (reference sequence). In DNA, the CDR3 is TGCAGTGCTAGAGCCGGGACCATCCTCGATCAGCCCCAGCATTTT. It specifies CSARAGTILDQPQHF.

This clonotype has more than one count but fewer than ten. The chain combines TRBV9 with TRBJ2-1; D gene uncertain. Trimming left V 0 bases short and J 6 bases short, with 13 bases between. CDR1 SGDLS and CDR2 YYNGEE come from the germline V gene. The CDR3 covers 15 residues. CDR3: CASSVGPTNSNEQFF. The CDR3, as DNA: TGTGCCAGCAGCGTAGGCCCTACCAATTCCAATGAGCAGTTCTTC.

This chain connects TRBV4-2 to TRBJ1-1; 9 bases line up with TRBD1. Per germline, CDR1 LGHNA and CDR2 YNFKEQ. CDR3 length: 16 residues. With V trimmed by 1 base and J by 2 bases, 5 bases remained unmatched. The CDR3 loop reads CASSQVAGQGNTEAFF. The CDR3 DNA reads as TGTGCCAGCAGCCAAGTGGCGGGACAGGGAAACACTGAAGCTTTCTTT.

The V and J genes are TRBV2 and TRBJ2-3; tentatively, D is TRBD1 (5 bases). The germline V gene has CDR1 SNHLY and CDR2 FYNNEI. The CDR3 is made up of 15 amino acids. The germline V and J ends were trimmed by 0 bases and 6 bases, with 13 bases remaining between them. CDR3 amino acids: CASSEAPQVGDTQYF. As DNA, the CDR3 is TGTGCCAGCAGTGAAGCCCCACAGGTGGGGGATACGCAGTATTTT. The whole variable domain, filled in from reference TRBV2 and TRBJ2-3, reads EPEVTQTPSHQVTQMGQEVILRCVPISNHLYFYWYRQILGQKVEFLVSFYNNEISEKSEIFDDQFSVERPDGSNFTLKIRSTKLEDSAMYFCASSEAPQVGDTQYFGPGTRLTVL.